Listed below are T cell receptor beta chains from one sample, sequenced in a study of blood T cell repertoires in COVID-19. Generated by immunoSEQ multiplex PCR, the TCRdb table keeps only in-frame clones and is missing some. Among 100,000 to 150,000 clones listed, approximately 74% were seen once. Sequences were obtained from peripheral blood. The receptor set was obtained from a man between 60 and 75 years old with acute or convalescent COVID-19. Each CDR3 is given with its conserved first and last residue. A D gene is named only where the DNA matches it firmly. Where a row states a size, it is once, few, many or the class of an expanded clone; other rows omit it.

clone_size,d_call,v_call,j_call,cdr3_length,cdr3_nt,cdr3_aa
few,.,TRBV6-5,TRBJ1-5,11,TGTGCCAGCCCTTCTCATCAGCCCCAGCATTTT,CASPSHQPQHF
.,TRBD2,TRBV7-3,TRBJ2-5,17,TGTGCCAGCAGCTTGGGGACTAGCGGGAGAGGGGGAGAGACCCAGTACTTC,CASSLGTSGRGGETQYF
.,.,TRBV2,TRBJ2-1,11,TGTGCCAGCCAGAACTACAATGAGCAGTTCTTC,CASQNYNEQFF
.,.,TRBV27,TRBJ1-6,13,TGTGCCAGCAGCTCCCGACTCGGGTCACCCCTCCACTTT,CASSSRLGSPLHF
.,.,TRBV6-5,TRBJ2-3,15,TGTGCCAGCAGTCCCGGACAGGGAGGGTCAGATACGCAGTATTTT,CASSPGQGGSDTQYF
.,.,TRBV27,TRBJ1-1,13,TGTGCCAGCAGTTTATACGGGGACACTGAAGCTTTCTTT,CASSLYGDTEAFF
.,.,TRBV6-1,TRBJ1-2,16,TGTGCCAGCAGTGGCGGCAGGGGCCGAGATAACTATGGCTACACCTTC,CASSGGRGRDNYGYTF
.,TRBD2,TRBV2,TRBJ2-1,18,TGTGCCAGCAGTGAACGCGGGGTAGCGGGATACTCCTACAATGAGCAGTTCTTC,CASSERGVAGYSYNEQFF
.,.,TRBV5-6,TRBJ2-7,14,TGTGCCAGCAGCTTGGATGAGACGCGGATCGAGCAGTACTTC,CASSLDETRIEQYF
.,.,TRBV7-9,TRBJ1-1,14,TGTGCCAGCGGCAACCACAGGTGGAGCACTGAAGCTTTCTTT,CASGNHRWSTEAFF
few,.,TRBV2,TRBJ2-7,15,TGTGCCAGCAGCCCGAGGGGGATGAATGGGGGCGAGCAGTACTTC,CASSPRGMNGGEQYF
.,TRBD1,TRBV5-1,TRBJ2-1,13,TGCGCCAGCAGCTCAATGACAGGGTATGAGCAGTTCTTC,CASSSMTGYEQFF
.,.,TRBV19,TRBJ2-3,17,TGTGCCAGTAGTATTGACGGGGGAACTCCTAGCACAGATACGCAGTATTTT,CASSIDGGTPSTDTQYF
few,TRBD2,TRBV11-2,TRBJ2-1,16,TGTGCCAGCAGCTTAGGGCTAGCGGGTTCCTACAATGAGCAGTTCTTC,CASSLGLAGSYNEQFF
.,TRBD1,TRBV7-8,TRBJ1-2,15,TGTGCCAGCAGCTTATCCGGACAGGGAAACTATGGCTACACCTTC,CASSLSGQGNYGYTF
.,.,TRBV19,TRBJ2-7,14,TGTGCCAGTAGTATAACAGGGACCGAAAAAAAGCAGTACTTC,CASSITGTEKKQYF
.,TRBD2,TRBV18,TRBJ2-2,16,TGTGCCAGCTCACCACCGGGACTAGGAATCACCGGGGAGCTGTTTTTT,CASSPPGLGITGELFF
.,.,TRBV5-1,TRBJ2-7,15,TGCGCCAGCAGATCCCCCGGGACGGGACACTACGAGCAGTACTTC,CASRSPGTGHYEQYF
.,.,TRBV2,TRBJ1-3,14,TGTGCCAGCAGCGCAGGGATCCGTGGAAACACCATATATTTT,CASSAGIRGNTIYF
.,TRBD2,TRBV2,TRBJ2-2,14,TGTGCCAGCAGTGAACTTCGGGGGGCCGGGGAGCTGTTTTTT,CASSELRGAGELFF
.,.,TRBV11-2,TRBJ2-3,16,TGTGCCAGCAGCCCAGGGGCTAGTCGGAGCACAGATACGCAGTATTTT,CASSPGASRSTDTQYF
.,.,TRBV5-1,TRBJ2-1,13,TGCGCCAGCAGGAAACTAGTGGCTAACGAGCAGTTCTTC,CASRKLVANEQFF
.,TRBD1,TRBV7-3,TRBJ2-2,17,TGTGCCAGCACCACAACTAGCTTCCCGGGACAGGGCGGGGAGCTGTTTTTT,CASTTTSFPGQGGELFF
.,.,TRBV7-3,TRBJ1-1,14,TGTGCCAGCAGCTTAGCAGGGTGGGACACTGAAGCTTTCTTT,CASSLAGWDTEAFF
few,.,TRBV14,TRBJ1-2,13,TGTGCCAGCAGCCAAGAGGTCAGCTATGGCTACACCTTC,CASSQEVSYGYTF
.,.,TRBV2,TRBJ1-1,13,TGTGCCAGCAGTGAGCAGGGAAACACTGAAGCTTTCTTT,CASSEQGNTEAFF
once,.,TRBV3-1/TRBV3-2,TRBJ1-1,12,TGTGCCAGCAGCACACTGAACACTGAAGCTTTCTTT,CASSTLNTEAFF
.,TRBD1,TRBV10-2,TRBJ1-1,13,TGCGCCAGCAATACAGGGGTCCGCACTGAAGCTTTCTTT,CASNTGVRTEAFF
few,TRBD1,TRBV3-1/TRBV3-2,TRBJ2-1,15,TGTGCCAGCAGCCGGGGGACAGGAGGCTACAATGAGCAGTTCTTC,CASSRGTGGYNEQFF
few,TRBD2,TRBV6-2/TRBV6-3,TRBJ2-7,15,TGTGCCAGCAGTTACGTGACTAGCGGGAGGTCACCGCAGTACTTC,CASSYVTSGRSPQYF
once,.,TRBV10-2,TRBJ1-1,15,TGCGCCAGCAGTGAGTCCTCTGACAGGTACACTGAAGCTTTCTTT,CASSESSDRYTEAFF
.,TRBD1,TRBV10-2,TRBJ2-7,14,TGCGCCAGCAGTATAGCAGGGGGCACGTACGAGCAGTACTTC,CASSIAGGTYEQYF
.,TRBD2,TRBV19,TRBJ2-3,16,TGTGCCAGTAGTATGGTAGCGGGGGGAACCACAGATACGCAGTATTTT,CASSMVAGGTTDTQYF
few,TRBD2,TRBV7-8,TRBJ2-1,16,TGTGCCAGCAGCTTAGTTCAGGCGGGGGGATACAATGAGCAGTTCTTC,CASSLVQAGGYNEQFF
.,TRBD1,TRBV10-2,TRBJ1-6,13,TGCGCCAGCAGCCAGACAGGGTATTCACCCCTCCACTTT,CASSQTGYSPLHF
.,.,TRBV4-1,TRBJ2-1,15,TGCGCCAGCAGCCAGCACGGACAGGGAGGGGATGAGCAGTTCTTC,CASSQHGQGGDEQFF
.,.,TRBV18,TRBJ1-5,14,TGTGCCAGCTCACTTTATCCAGGGAATCAGCCCCAGCATTTT,CASSLYPGNQPQHF
.,TRBD2,TRBV6-5,TRBJ2-7,15,TGTGCCAGCAGCAGAACCGGGACTAGCGCCTACGAGCAGTACTTC,CASSRTGTSAYEQYF
.,.,TRBV6-5,TRBJ2-3,14,TGTGCCAGCTCCCCGGGAGTGACCACAGATACGCAGTATTTT,CASSPGVTTDTQYF
.,TRBD1,TRBV19,TRBJ1-2,17,TGTGCCAGTAGTCCCGGTGGGGGACAGGGTATATCCTATGGCTACACCTTC,CASSPGGGQGISYGYTF
.,.,TRBV6-4,TRBJ2-7,18,TGTGCCAGAGCCGACAGTATTTACGTGGGGACTCCTAAATACGAGCAGTACTTC,CARADSIYVGTPKYEQYF
.,.,TRBV3-1/TRBV3-2,TRBJ1-2,14,TGTGCCAGCAGCCGACAGACTTTTAACTATGGCTACACCTTC,CASSRQTFNYGYTF
.,TRBD1,TRBV6-4,TRBJ1-1,13,TGTGCCAGCAGTGAAAACAGGGGCACTGAAGCTTTCTTT,CASSENRGTEAFF
.,.,TRBV6-5,TRBJ1-4,12,TGTGCCAGCAGTTCGGGGGTTGAAAAACTGTTTTTT,CASSSGVEKLFF